This T cell receptor (beta chain) was retrieved from a study of CD8 T cells in ankylosing spondylitis. General observations from the study: According to the report, clones linked to the disease were significantly enriched in matched synovial fluid samples taken from ankylosing spondylitis patients. A motif of fewer than ten highly homologous TCR beta variants was seen as apparently characteristic of ankylosing spondylitis blood.

This clonotype showed up just a few times. As yet, its antigen is unknown. TCR beta libraries were made by quantitative 5'-RACE with molecular barcodes. TCRdb re-analysed the 5' RACE reads in MiXCR, keeping a single row per CDR3 protein. The sample holds 200,000 to 300,000 distinct CDR3 sequences, roughly 10% seen once. Trimming cost V 2 bases and J 2 bases, with 15 bases left between them. CDR3 length equals 16 residues. The V gene's germline CDR1 is MGHRA and CDR2 YSYEKL. The sequenced material came from blood, either unsorted or a sorted T cell fraction (not recorded which). This rearrangement joins TRBV4-1 to TRBJ1-2; the D gene is possibly TRBD1 (6 bases). The source is a male donor with ankylosing spondylitis or in good health (not recorded which). The CDR3 DNA reads as TGCGCCAGCAGCCAATACCCGCAACAGGGAAACTATGGCTACACCTTC. Translating gives CASSQYPQQGNYGYTF.